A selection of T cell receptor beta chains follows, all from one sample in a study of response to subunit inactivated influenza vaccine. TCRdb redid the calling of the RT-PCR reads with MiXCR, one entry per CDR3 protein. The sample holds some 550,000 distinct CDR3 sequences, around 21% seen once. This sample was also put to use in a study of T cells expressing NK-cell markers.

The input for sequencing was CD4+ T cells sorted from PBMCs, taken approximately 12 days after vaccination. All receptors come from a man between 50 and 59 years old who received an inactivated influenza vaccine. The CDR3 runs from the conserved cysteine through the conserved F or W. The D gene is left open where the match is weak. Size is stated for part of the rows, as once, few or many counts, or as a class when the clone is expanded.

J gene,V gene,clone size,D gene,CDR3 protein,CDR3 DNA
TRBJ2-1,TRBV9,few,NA,CASSPSSGTSYNEQFF,TGTGCCAGCAGCCCTAGCAGCGGTACCTCCTACAATGAGCAGTTCTTC
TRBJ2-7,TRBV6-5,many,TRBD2,CASSYASGNPHEQYF,TGTGCCAGCAGTTACGCTAGCGGGAATCCCCACGAGCAGTACTTC
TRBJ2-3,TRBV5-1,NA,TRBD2,CASSASGGDLDTQYF,TGCGCCAGCAGCGCCAGCGGGGGGGATTTAGATACGCAGTATTTT
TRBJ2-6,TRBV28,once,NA,CASNTLSGANVLTF,TGTGCCAGCAACACACTCTCTGGGGCCAACGTCCTGACTTTC
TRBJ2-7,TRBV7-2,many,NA,CASRVHPSAGRRFYEQYF,TGTGCCAGCAGAGTTCATCCGTCGGCGGGGAGGCGATTTTACGAGCAGTACTTC
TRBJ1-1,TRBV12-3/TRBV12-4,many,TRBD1,CASSRTGLGETEAFF,TGTGCCAGCAGTCGGACAGGGCTTGGTGAGACTGAAGCTTTCTTT
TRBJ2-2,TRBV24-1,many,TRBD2,CATSAPGRGNAGELFF,TGTGCCACCAGTGCCCCGGGGAGGGGTAACGCCGGGGAGCTGTTTTTT
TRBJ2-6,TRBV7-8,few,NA,CASRRDGRSGANVLTF,TGTGCCAGCAGACGGGACGGACGCTCTGGGGCCAACGTCCTGACTTTC
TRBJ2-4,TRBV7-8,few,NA,CASSSIAKNIQYF,TGTGCCAGCAGTTCTATAGCCAAAAACATTCAGTACTTC
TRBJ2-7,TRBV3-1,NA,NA,CASSQVGNEQYF,TGTGCCAGCAGCCAAGTTGGGAACGAGCAGTACTTC
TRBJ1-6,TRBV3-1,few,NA,CASSHPPGAFNSPLHF,TGTGCCAGCAGCCACCCCCCAGGGGCATTTAATTCACCCCTCCACTTT
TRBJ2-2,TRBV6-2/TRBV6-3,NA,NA,CASSRYIGANTGELFF,TGTGCCAGCAGTCGATACATTGGCGCTAACACCGGGGAGCTGTTTTTT
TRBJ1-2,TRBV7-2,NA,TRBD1,CASSPDTGTGVRGGYTF,TGTGCCAGCAGCCCAGATACCGGGACAGGGGTAAGAGGAGGCTACACCTTC
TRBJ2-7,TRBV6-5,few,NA,CASSYSFGSYYEQYF,TGTGCCAGCAGTTACTCGTTCGGCAGCTACTACGAGCAGTACTTC
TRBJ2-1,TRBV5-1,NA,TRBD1,CASSQALGGRLGEQFF,TGCGCCAGCAGCCAGGCCTTAGGGGGCCGCTTGGGTGAGCAGTTCTTC
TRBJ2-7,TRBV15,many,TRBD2,CATSRRTSGRADEQYF,TGTGCCACCAGCAGACGGACTAGCGGGAGGGCCGACGAGCAGTACTTC
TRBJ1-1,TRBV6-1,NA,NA,CASSGLMGRNTEAFF,TGTGCCAGCAGTGGACTTATGGGGCGGAACACTGAAGCTTTCTTT
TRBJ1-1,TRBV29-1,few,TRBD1,CSVGQGARLTEAFF,TGCAGCGTTGGACAGGGGGCACGACTCACTGAAGCTTTCTTT
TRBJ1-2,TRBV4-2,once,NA,CASSQDNSGNYGYTF,TGTGCCAGCAGCCAAGATAATTCGGGCAACTATGGCTACACCTTC
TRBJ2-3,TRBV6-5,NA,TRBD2,CASSSGGRPSPGTDTQYF,TGTGCCAGCAGTTCAGGCGGGAGGCCCTCCCCTGGCACAGATACGCAGTATTTT
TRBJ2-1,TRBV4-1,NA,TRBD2,CASSHFIAGGFYNEQFF,TGCGCCAGCAGCCATTTTATAGCGGGGGGGTTCTACAATGAGCAGTTCTTC
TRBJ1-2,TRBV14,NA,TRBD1,CASSQGGRGPGYTF,TGTGCCAGCAGCCAAGGAGGCAGGGGGCCGGGCTACACCTTC
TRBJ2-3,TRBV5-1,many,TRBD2,CASSQGTSRDTQYF,TGCGCCAGCAGCCAAGGGACTAGCCGTGATACGCAGTATTTT
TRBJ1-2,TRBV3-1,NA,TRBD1,CASSQDDRGTYGYTF,TGTGCCAGCAGCCAAGACGACAGGGGGACCTATGGCTACACCTTC
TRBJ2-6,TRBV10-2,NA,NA,CASRDGVSGANVLTF,TGCGCCAGCAGGGACGGTGTGAGTGGGGCCAACGTCCTGACTTTC
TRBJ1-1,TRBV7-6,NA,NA,CASSLQPQTVLGTEAFF,TGTGCCAGCAGCTTACAACCCCAGACAGTTTTGGGGACTGAAGCTTTCTTT
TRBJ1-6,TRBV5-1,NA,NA,CASSPGHNNSPLHF,TGCGCCAGCAGCCCGGGACACAATAATTCACCCCTCCACTTT
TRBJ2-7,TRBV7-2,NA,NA,CASSLAFEQYF,TGTGCCAGCAGCTTAGCGTTCGAGCAGTACTTC
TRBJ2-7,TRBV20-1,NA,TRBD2,CSAYRTSDYEQYF,TGCAGTGCTTACCGGACTAGCGACTACGAGCAGTACTTC
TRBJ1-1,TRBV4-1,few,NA,CASSQDSLKAFF,TGCGCCAGCAGCCAAGACAGCCTGAAAGCTTTCTTT
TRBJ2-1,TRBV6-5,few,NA,CASSFTASSYNEQFF,TGTGCCAGCAGTTTTACAGCAAGCTCCTACAATGAGCAGTTCTTC
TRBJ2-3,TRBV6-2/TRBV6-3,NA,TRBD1,CASSYSGTGGEDTQYF,TGTGCCAGCAGTTATTCCGGGACAGGGGGCGAAGATACGCAGTATTTT
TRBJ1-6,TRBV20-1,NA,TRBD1,CSASPGQYNSPLHF,TGCAGTGCCTCCCCGGGACAGTATAATTCACCCCTCCACTTT
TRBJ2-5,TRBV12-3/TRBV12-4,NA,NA,CASSLRAMQETQYF,TGTGCCAGCAGTTTAAGGGCTATGCAAGAGACCCAGTACTTC
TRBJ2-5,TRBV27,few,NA,CASRAGTPFGETQYF,TGTGCCAGCAGAGCCGGGACTCCATTCGGGGAGACCCAGTACTTC
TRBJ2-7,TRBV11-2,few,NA,CASSLTRGEYEQYF,TGTGCCAGCAGCTTGACTAGAGGGGAGTACGAGCAGTACTTC
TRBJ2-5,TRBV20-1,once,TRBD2,CSARDLLAGVLVQTQYF,TGCAGTGCTAGAGATCTACTAGCGGGAGTTCTAGTCCAGACCCAGTACTTC
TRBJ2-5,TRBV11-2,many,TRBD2,CASSLGLAGHSGETQYF,TGTGCCAGCAGCTTGGGACTAGCGGGACATAGCGGGGAGACCCAGTACTTC
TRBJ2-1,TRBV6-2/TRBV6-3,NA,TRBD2,CASSYWPPSASGREDEQFF,TGTGCCAGCAGTTACTGGCCCCCCTCAGCTAGCGGGAGGGAGGATGAGCAGTTCTTC
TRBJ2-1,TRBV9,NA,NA,CASSRGGGRISYNEQFF,TGTGCCAGCAGCAGGGGGGGGGGCCGGATCTCCTACAATGAGCAGTTCTTC